This T cell receptor beta chain was identified during a study of blood T cell repertoires in COVID-19 (dated by TCRdb to about 2020). A note on the overall study: Samples covering the acute and convalescent phases of COVID-19 were provided by collaborators in the United States, Italy and Spain. Subjects who had been exposed to COVID-19, were actively infected with it, or had recovered from it provided the deeply sampled blood TCRbeta repertoires that made up the dataset. Samples came from the ongoing ImmuneRACE study (first 160 participants) plus 1,254 subjects from 6 global collaborators. A freely available public database, intended as a resource for researchers studying the immune response to SARS-CoV-2, is where the repertoires were released. Where available, HLA class I and class II types were obtained from metadata supplied by the sample provider rather than from assay-based typing. The sample metadata nearly always contained a de-identified subject ID, COVID-19 status, age in years and sex. The material from the prospective study consisted of cDNA or gDNA derived from T cells, B-cell-depleted T cells, or PBMCs.

Remarks on this clone: The antigen this receptor binds is unknown. Base qualities are not recorded, but no much larger clone differs from it by a single base.

TCRbeta CDR3 regions were amplified from genomic DNA using the immunoSEQ Assay, a bias-controlled multiplex PCR. Per the source publication's procedure: Nucleated cell counts per sample were estimated from amplification of reference gene primers within the assay. To quantify the absolute abundance of each unique TCRbeta CDR3 rearrangement, sequence reads were collapsed and filtered. For each sample, productive Simpson clonality was calculated as the square root of Simpson's diversity index over productive rearrangements. TCRdb limited this immuneACCESS table to in-frame rearrangements with V and J called. A share of clones is missing; checked studies link under half to unresolved V genes, and the rest is unexplained. V, J and clone size derive from that table, while D and trimming were established from the DNA sequence. This sample has around 300,000 clones in its table, and around 89% of those were observed once. The biggest ten clones account for 1.6% of the sample.

Trimming takes 4 bases from V and 2 bases from J, and the germline ends sit 12 bases apart. The CDR1 and CDR2 encoded by the germline V gene (reference sequence) are MNHNY and SVGAGI. The CDR3, cysteine through phenylalanine, is 14 amino acids long. CDR3 DNA is the only sequence kept; it has 42 bases, read in frame from the first base. Broad study findings and their caveats: How much clinical and demographic metadata was included differed by source and by participant, and the metadata was provided uncurated.

One collaborating source in Seattle enrolled patients during active infection and followed them longitudinally through the course of disease. Whole blood was collected in K2EDTA tubes by collaborating institutions according to the institutions' own protocols. Collaborator samples were shipped for TCRbeta analysis as frozen whole blood, isolated PBMCs, or DNA extracted from either sample type. The TCR originated in a woman aged 25 to 45 with COVID-19, enrolled during active disease. Sequencing was carried out using peripheral blood. The chain is encoded by TRBV6-6 joined to TRBJ2-7, with the identity of the D gene unclear. The bases read TGTGCCAGCAGTTTACCTGGCAGGACCTACGAGCAGTACTTC. Its translation is CASSLPGRTYEQYF.